These T cell receptor beta chains were read from a single sample in a study of cytomegalovirus exposure and HLA in healthy donors. Sequencing used immunoSEQ multiplex PCR; TCRdb keeps in-frame clones, though not all of them. The top ten hold 13% of the sample, which has 160,000 or so clones, roughly four fifths seen once. What was sequenced was PBMCs. The receptor set was obtained from a woman between 45 and 60 years old in good health and CMV-seronegative. The CDR3 runs from the conserved cysteine through the conserved F or W. Fields, in order: D gene, J gene, V gene, CDR3 length, clone size, CDR3 DNA, CDR3 protein. D genes are given only for firm matches. Part of the rows lack a size; the others show once, few, many or a class for expanded clones.

D: TRBD1; J: TRBJ2-3; V: TRBV15; length: 15; size: NA; DNA: TGTGCCACCAGCTTACAGGGGGGAGGCACAGATACGCAGTATTTT; CDR3: CATSLQGGGTDTQYF
D: NA; J: TRBJ1-2; V: TRBV4-1; length: 13; size: once; DNA: TGCGCCAGCAGCCAAGGCTGGGGGGGCGGCTACACCTTC; CDR3: CASSQGWGGGYTF
D: NA; J: TRBJ1-1; V: TRBV5-1; length: 14; size: NA; DNA: TGCGCCAGCAGCCCACTGGGGGGAGACACTGAAGCTTTCTTT; CDR3: CASSPLGGDTEAFF
D: NA; J: TRBJ2-3; V: TRBV11-2; length: 14; size: NA; DNA: TGTGCCAGCAGCTGGGACTCCAGCACAGATACGCAGTATTTT; CDR3: CASSWDSSTDTQYF
D: NA; J: TRBJ2-1; V: TRBV7-2; length: 14; size: NA; DNA: TGTGCCAGCAGCTTAGCCAGGGGTCGCAATGAGCAGTTCTTC; CDR3: CASSLARGRNEQFF
D: TRBD1; J: TRBJ2-1; V: TRBV4-1; length: 14; size: NA; DNA: TGCGCCAGCGGGACCGGGACAGGATACAATGAGCAGTTCTTC; CDR3: CASGTGTGYNEQFF
D: NA; J: TRBJ2-1; V: TRBV6-1; length: 14; size: once; DNA: TGTGCCAGCAGTGTGGGACTGGACATCGATGAGCAGTTCTTC; CDR3: CASSVGLDIDEQFF
D: NA; J: TRBJ1-1; V: TRBV7-2; length: 14; size: NA; DNA: TGTGCCAGCAGCTTAGAATGGGGAGGCACTGAAGCTTTCTTT; CDR3: CASSLEWGGTEAFF
D: TRBD2; J: TRBJ2-7; V: TRBV5-6; length: 15; size: NA; DNA: TGTGCCAGCAGCTTGGGGACAAGCGGGAGAGGCGAGCAGTACTTC; CDR3: CASSLGTSGRGEQYF
D: NA; J: TRBJ1-5; V: TRBV6-5; length: 14; size: NA; DNA: TGTGCCAGCAGCAGGATGGGTAGCAATCAGCCCCAGCATTTT; CDR3: CASSRMGSNQPQHF
D: TRBD2; J: TRBJ2-1; V: TRBV9; length: 15; size: NA; DNA: TGTGCCAGCAGCGAGAGGGGACTAGCGGGAGGGGCGCAGTTCTTC; CDR3: CASSERGLAGGAQFF
D: NA; J: TRBJ2-5; V: TRBV7-9; length: 13; size: NA; DNA: TGTGCCGAGCAGGCCCCAGCAGTTGAGACCCAGTACTTC; CDR3: CAEQAPAVETQYF
D: TRBD2; J: TRBJ2-1; V: TRBV6-5; length: 14; size: NA; DNA: TGTGCCAGCAGTGTAGCGGGGTTCTACAATGAGCAGTTCTTC; CDR3: CASSVAGFYNEQFF
D: NA; J: TRBJ1-4; V: TRBV7-6; length: 15; size: NA; DNA: TGTGCCAGCAGCGACAGTGGAGCAACTAATGAAAAACTGTTTTTT; CDR3: CASSDSGATNEKLFF
D: TRBD2; J: TRBJ2-7; V: TRBV5-1; length: 15; size: NA; DNA: TGCGCCAGCAGCTTGGATAGCGGGAGGGCCCTCGAGCAGTACTTC; CDR3: CASSLDSGRALEQYF
D: NA; J: TRBJ1-3; V: TRBV23-1; length: 20; size: NA; DNA: TGCGCCAGCAGTCAACCCTTCTCTATGCCCTGCGTTATCCCTGGAAACACCATATATTTT; CDR3: CASSQPFSMPCVIPGNTIYF
D: NA; J: TRBJ2-2; V: TRBV6-1; length: 18; size: NA; DNA: TGTGCCAGCAGTGGAGTAGCGAGACTCTCTCTCAACACCGGGGAGCTGTTTTTT; CDR3: CASSGVARLSLNTGELFF
D: TRBD2; J: TRBJ2-3; V: TRBV9; length: 16; size: once; DNA: TGTGCCAGCAGCCCAAGAGCGGGGGGGGCCGCAGATACGCAGTATTTT; CDR3: CASSPRAGGAADTQYF